This T cell receptor beta chain was retrieved from a study of blood T cell repertoires in COVID-19 (dated by TCRdb to the early 2020s). As for the study more broadly: Samples covering the acute and convalescent phases of COVID-19 were provided by collaborators in the United States, Italy and Spain. HLA class I and class II types, where available, came from metadata supplied by the sample provider rather than from assay-based typing. Sample metadata almost always included a de-identified subject ID, COVID-19 status, age in years and sex. The material from the prospective study consisted of cDNA or gDNA derived from T cells, B-cell-depleted T cells, or PBMCs. Samples were obtained from the ongoing ImmuneRACE study (first 160 participants) and from some 1,300 subjects provided by 6 global collaborators. The repertoires were released in a freely available public database meant as a resource for research on the immune response to SARS-CoV-2. Subjects who had been exposed to COVID-19, were actively infected with it, or had recovered from it provided the deeply sampled blood TCRbeta repertoires that made up the dataset. Here is what the overall study found, with its caveats: How much clinical and demographic metadata was included differed by source and by participant, and the metadata was provided uncurated.

The immunoSEQ Assay, a bias-controlled multiplex PCR, was used to amplify TCRbeta CDR3 regions from genomic DNA. Processing in the source paper ran as follows. The number of nucleated cells in each sample was estimated by amplification of reference gene primers within the assay. Sequence reads were collapsed and filtered to measure the absolute abundance of every unique TCRbeta CDR3 rearrangement. For each sample, productive Simpson clonality was calculated by taking the square root of Simpson's diversity index across productive rearrangements. Entries here come from immuneACCESS through TCRdb and include only in-frame sequences with V and J called. Some clones fail to appear in such tables; in the studies checked, an unresolved V gene covers under half of the shortfall, and the cause of the remainder is unknown. That table furnishes V, J and clone size, whereas the DNA furnished D and trimming. The sample yields roughly 130,000 clones; around 80% were counted once. The ten largest make up approximately 2% of the sample.

Each collaborating institution followed its own protocols to collect whole blood in K2EDTA tubes. Collaborator samples were shipped for TCRbeta analysis as frozen whole blood, isolated PBMCs, or DNA extracted from either sample type. Notes on this clone: The antigen it binds to is not known. No quality values exist for individual bases; no much larger clone is one base distant.

The sequence was obtained from a man between 70 and 80 years old with acute or convalescent COVID-19. The sequenced sample was peripheral blood.

The encoded CDR3 is CASSLGGQHYGYTF. Here is the DNA: TGTGCCAGCAGTTTAGGGGGACAGCACTATGGCTACACCTTC. The chain uses TRBV28 and TRBJ1-2; 7 bases in the middle match TRBD1. The CDR3 sequence holds 14 residues, the cysteine and phenylalanine included. Kept here is only the CDR3 DNA, which spans 42 bases and is read in frame from base 1. In the germline V gene, CDR1 corresponds to MDHEN and CDR2 to SYDVKM. Trimming accounts for 2 bases at V and 3 bases at J, while the number of junction bases matched to no gene is 3.